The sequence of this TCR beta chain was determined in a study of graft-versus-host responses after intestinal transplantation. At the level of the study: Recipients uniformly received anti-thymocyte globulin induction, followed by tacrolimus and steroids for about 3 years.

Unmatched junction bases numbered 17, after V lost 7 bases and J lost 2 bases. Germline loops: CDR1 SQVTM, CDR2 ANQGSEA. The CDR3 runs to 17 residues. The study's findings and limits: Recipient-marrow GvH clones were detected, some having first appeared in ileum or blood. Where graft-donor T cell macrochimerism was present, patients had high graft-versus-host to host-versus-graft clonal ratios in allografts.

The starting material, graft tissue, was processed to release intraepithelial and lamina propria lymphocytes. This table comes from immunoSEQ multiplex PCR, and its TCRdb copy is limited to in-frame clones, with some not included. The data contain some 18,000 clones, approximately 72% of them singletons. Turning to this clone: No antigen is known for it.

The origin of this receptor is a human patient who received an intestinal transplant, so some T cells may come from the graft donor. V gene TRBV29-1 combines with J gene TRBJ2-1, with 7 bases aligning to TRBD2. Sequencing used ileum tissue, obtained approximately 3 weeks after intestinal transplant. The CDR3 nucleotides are TGCAGCGGTCAGGGAGTGAGGCGGGAGTCTCCCTACAATGAGCAGTTCTTC. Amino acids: CSGQGVRRESPYNEQFF.